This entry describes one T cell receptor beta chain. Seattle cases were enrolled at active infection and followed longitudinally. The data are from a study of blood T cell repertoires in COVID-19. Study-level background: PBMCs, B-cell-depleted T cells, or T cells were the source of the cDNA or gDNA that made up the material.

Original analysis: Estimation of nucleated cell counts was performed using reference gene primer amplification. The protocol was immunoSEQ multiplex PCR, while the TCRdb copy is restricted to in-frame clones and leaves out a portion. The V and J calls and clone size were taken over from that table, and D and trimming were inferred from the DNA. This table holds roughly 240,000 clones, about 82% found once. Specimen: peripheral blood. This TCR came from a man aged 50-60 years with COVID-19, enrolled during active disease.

The CDR3 region is CASSFLNEADRVPYEQYF. In DNA, the CDR3 is TGTGCCAGCAGCTTTCTCAACGAAGCGGACAGGGTACCCTACGAGCAGTACTTC. The rearrangement links TRBV7-9 to TRBJ2-7; TRBD1 aligns across 8 bases. Germline assignment: CDR1 SEHNR and CDR2 FQNEAQ (reference sequence). V shed 3 bases and J 2 bases; nucleotides not matched to a gene: 15. This CDR3 is built from 18 residues.